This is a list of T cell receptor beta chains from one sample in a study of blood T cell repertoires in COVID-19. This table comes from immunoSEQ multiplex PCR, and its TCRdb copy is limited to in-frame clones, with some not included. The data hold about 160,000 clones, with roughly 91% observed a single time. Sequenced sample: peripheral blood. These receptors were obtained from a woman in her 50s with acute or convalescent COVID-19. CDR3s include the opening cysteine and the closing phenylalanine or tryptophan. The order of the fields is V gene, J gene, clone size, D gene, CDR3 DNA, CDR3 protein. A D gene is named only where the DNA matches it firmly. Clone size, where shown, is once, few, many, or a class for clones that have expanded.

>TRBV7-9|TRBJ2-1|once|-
TGTGCCAGCACCCTGGGGGACTTCACGGGAGTTTCAAGAGATGAGCAGTTCTTC
CASTLGDFTGVSRDEQFF
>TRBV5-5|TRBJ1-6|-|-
TGTGCCAGCAGGAGTGCGGGGGGGGTCAATTCACCCCTCCACTTT
CASRSAGGVNSPLHF
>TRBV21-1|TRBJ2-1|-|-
TGTGCCGCGGGTCGAGTTTTCAATGAGCAGTTCTTC
CAAGRVFNEQFF
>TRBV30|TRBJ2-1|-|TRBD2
TGTGCCTGGAGCGGAATAGCGGGATCCTCCTACAATGAGCAGTTCTTC
CAWSGIAGSSYNEQFF
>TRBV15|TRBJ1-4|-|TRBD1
TGTGCCACCAGCAGAGCCTGGGACAGACTATTTTTT
CATSRAWDRLFF
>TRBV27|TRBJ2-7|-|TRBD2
TGTGCCAGCAGTTTAACCGGGGAGGGTAAGCTACGAGAGCAGTACTTC
CASSLTGEGKLREQYF
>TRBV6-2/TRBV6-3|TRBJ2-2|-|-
TGTGCCAGCAGTTACCGGGGGATGAGGACCGGGGAGCTGTTTTTT
CASSYRGMRTGELFF
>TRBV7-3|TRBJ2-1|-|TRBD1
TGTGCCAGCAGCTTAGGGGACAGGGGAAGTAAGCAGTTCTTC
CASSLGDRGSKQFF
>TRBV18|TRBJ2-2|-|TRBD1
TGTGCCAGCTCACGGACAGGGAACACCGGGGAGCTGTTTTTT
CASSRTGNTGELFF
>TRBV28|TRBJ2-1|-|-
TGTGCCAGCAGTTTAGAGGTGGGAGGCTACAATGAGCAGTTCTTC
CASSLEVGGYNEQFF
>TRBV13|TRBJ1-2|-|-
TGTGCCAGCAGCGGAGGGAGGAACTATGGCTACACCTTC
CASSGGRNYGYTF
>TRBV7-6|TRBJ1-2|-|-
TGTGCCAGCAGCCCGGGGGTCGCCCTTAACTATGGCTACACCTTC
CASSPGVALNYGYTF
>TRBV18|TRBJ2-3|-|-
TGTGCCAGCTCGCCACGTAAAGATACGCAGTATTTT
CASSPRKDTQYF
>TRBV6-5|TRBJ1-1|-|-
TGTGCCAGCATTAAACTAGGACCGATGAACACTGAAGCTTTCTTT
CASIKLGPMNTEAFF
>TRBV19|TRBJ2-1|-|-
TGTGCCAGTAGTATGCTGGGCTCGAGCTCCTACAATGAGCAGTTCTTC
CASSMLGSSSYNEQFF
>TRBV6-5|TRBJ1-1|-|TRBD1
TGTGCCAGCAGTTACCGGACAGGGGTTAAGAACACTGAAGCTTTCTTT
CASSYRTGVKNTEAFF
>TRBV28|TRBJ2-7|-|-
TGTGCCAGTTCGATGAGCCACGGCTACGAGCAGTACTTC
CASSMSHGYEQYF
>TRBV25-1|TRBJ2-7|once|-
TGTGCCAGCAGTGAATGGGGCAGGGGATCCTACGAGCAGTACTTC
CASSEWGRGSYEQYF
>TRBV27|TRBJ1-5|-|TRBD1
TGTGCCAGCAGTCAGGGACAGGGGACTCAGCCCCAGCATTTT
CASSQGQGTQPQHF
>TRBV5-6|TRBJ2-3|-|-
TGTGCCAGCAGCTTTCGAGTCTTGGTAGGCACAGATACGCAGTATTTT
CASSFRVLVGTDTQYF
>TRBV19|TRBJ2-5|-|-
TGTGCCAGTAGTGACACCCTCCGGGACAAGATTGTGACCCAGTACTTC
CASSDTLRDKIVTQYF
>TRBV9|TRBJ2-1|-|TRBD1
TGTGCCAGCAGCGCCCGGACAGGGGGCAAAAATGAGCAGTTCTTC
CASSARTGGKNEQFF
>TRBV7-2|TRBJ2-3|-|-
TGTGCCAGCAGCTTAGGAAGGGGCCAAGGAGATACGCAGTATTTT
CASSLGRGQGDTQYF
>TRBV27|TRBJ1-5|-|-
TGTGCCAGCAGTATCTCCGGGGTTAACAATCAGCCCCAGCATTTT
CASSISGVNNQPQHF